The 30 T cell receptor beta chains below come from one sample, sequenced in a study of CD8 T cells in ankylosing spondylitis. Regarding the study as a whole: What appeared characteristic of ankylosing spondylitis blood was a TCR beta motif of fewer than ten highly homologous variants.

The antigens these receptors bind are not known. TCRdb itself ran the 5' RACE reads through MiXCR, one entry per CDR3 protein. The sample includes about 330,000 distinct CDR3 sequences, roughly 8% of them seen just once. Sequencing was done on a sample of blood, either unsorted or a sorted T cell fraction (not recorded which). The source is a male donor with ankylosing spondylitis.

This clonotype was observed once. This chain uses TRBV5-1 with TRBJ1-1; tentative D call: TRBD1 (5 bases). The germline gives CDR1 SGHRS, CDR2 YFSETQ. CDR3 length equals 13 residues. Trimming pared 8 bases from V and 8 bases from J, leaving 19 bases between. CDR3 bases: TGCGCCAGTCGGACATCACTCCCTGGGGAAGCTTTCTTT. Translating it yields CASRTSLPGEAFF.

This clonotype was detected many times. This chain uses TRBV12-3 or TRBV12-4 with TRBJ2-2, with TRBD2 matching over 8 bases. Unmatched junction bases numbered 4, after V lost 8 bases and J lost 2 bases. This CDR3 region has 14 residues. CDR3 sequence reads: CASLGLANTGELFF. CDR3 coding DNA: TGTGCCAGCCTCGGACTAGCCAACACCGGGGAGCTGTTTTTT.

This clonotype was seen ten or more times. This chain uses TRBV20-1 with TRBJ1-1; possible D gene TRBD1, 5 bases. Germline CDR1 is DFQATT and CDR2 is SNEGSKA (reference sequence). Trimming pared 4 bases from V and 1 base from J, leaving 13 bases between. The CDR3 covers 14 residues. CDR3 in amino acids: CSATLGQTNTEAFF. CDR3 bases: TGCAGTGCTACGCTGGGGCAGACGAACACTGAAGCTTTCTTT.

This clonotype has more than one count but fewer than ten. The rearrangement links TRBV7-6 to TRBJ1-1, with unresolved D. The germline CDR1 and CDR2 sequences are SGHVS and FNYEAQ. The CDR3 extends over 12 amino acids. Trimming removed 1 base from V and 8 bases from J, with 8 bases in between. The CDR3 DNA sequence: TGTGCCAGCAGCTTAGTGGGTGGGGAAGCTTTCTTT. Encoded protein: CASSLVGGEAFF.

The V gene is TRBV27, the J gene TRBJ2-2; D gene uncertain. The CDR3 has 15 amino acids. V gave up 5 bases and J gave up 5 bases, with 15 bases separating them. The germline gives CDR1 MNHEY, CDR2 SMNVEV (reference sequence). For the CDR3, the DNA is TGTGCCAGCAGTCCCTCCAGGATTGGAACCGGGGAGCTGTTTTTT. Protein: CASSPSRIGTGELFF.

This clonotype was counted a few times. The rearrangement uses TRBV12-3 or TRBV12-4 and TRBJ2-2; D gene unclear. The CDR3 is made up of 15 amino acids. V was pared by 2 bases and J by 2 bases, with 9 bases between. In DNA form, the CDR3 reads TGTGCCAGCAGTTTACCAGCGAGCAACACCGGGGAGCTGTTTTTT. This translates into CASSLPASNTGELFF.

This clonotype has a count of ten or more. The chain uses TRBV20-1 and TRBJ2-1; 7 nucleotides align to TRBD1. V lost 5 bases and J lost 6; bases outside the gene matches: 7. This CDR3 comprises 13 residues. The germline V gene encodes CDR1 DFQATT and CDR2 SNEGSKA (reference sequence). Here the CDR3 DNA reads TGCAGTGCTCCCCAGACAGGGCCCAATGAGCAGTTCTTC. This encodes CSAPQTGPNEQFF.

This clonotype was observed many times. The genes are TRBV15 and TRBJ2-7; D may be TRBD2 (5 bases). The CDR3 runs 14 residues. Between the trimmed V and J ends, which lost 5 bases and 0 bases, there was a span of 11 bases. CDR1 LNHNV and CDR2 YYDKDF come from the germline V gene (reference sequence). CDR3 DNA: TGTGCCACCAGCCCCGAGGGTTACTCCTACGAGCAGTACTTC. It is translated as CATSPEGYSYEQYF.

This clonotype was recorded many times. The rearrangement joins TRBV11-2 to TRBJ2-7; TRBD2 aligns across 8 bases. V shed 3 bases and J 2 bases; nucleotides not matched to a gene: 6. The CDR3 extends over 15 amino acids. CDR1 is SGHAT and CDR2 is FQNNGV in the germline V gene. The CDR3 sequence is CASSFRGGPTYEQYF. CDR3 bases: TGTGCCAGCAGCTTTCGCGGGGGGCCAACCTACGAGCAGTACTTC.

This clonotype was seen only a few times. DNA for the CDR3: TGTGCCAGCGGGGACCGGGACCCTCCGCGGAATGAGCAGTTCTTC. It yields the protein CASGDRDPPRNEQFF. The chain carries TRBV9 and TRBJ2-1, with D possibly called TRBD1 or TRBD2 (5 bases each). The CDR3 consists of 15 residues. Germline V gene data show CDR1 as SGDLS and CDR2 as YYNGEE. V lost 7 bases and J 7 bases, leaving 21 bases between the germline ends.

This clonotype turned up a few times. V gene TRBV12-3 or TRBV12-4 combines with J gene TRBJ2-5; D ambiguous. The CDR3 is made up of 13 amino acids. Trimming cost V 3 bases and J 5 bases, with 10 bases left between them. CDR3 in amino acids: CASSFTSLETQYF. The CDR3 coding sequence is TGTGCCAGCAGTTTTACGTCGTTGGAGACCCAGTACTTC.

This clonotype came up a few times. The chain recombines TRBV4-2 with TRBJ2-4, with D possibly matching TRBD1 (5 bases). V dropped 1 base and J dropped 13 bases, with 8 bases sitting between them. The germline CDR1 and CDR2 sequences are LGHNA and YNFKEQ. The CDR3 runs to 11 residues. CDR3: CASSQGAGQYF. Written as DNA, the CDR3 is TGTGCCAGCAGCCAAGGGGCAGGGCAGTACTTC.

The V gene is TRBV12-3 or TRBV12-4, the J gene TRBJ2-6; D is ambiguous. The CDR3 extends over 17 amino acids. V shed 2 bases and J shed 0 bases, with 11 bases lying between them. The DNA for the CDR3 is TGTGCCAGCAGTTTATTTGCGTCCACCTCTGGGGCCAACGTCCTGACTTTC. Translating it yields CASSLFASTSGANVLTF.

V gene TRBV4-3 combines with J gene TRBJ2-1, with D perhaps matching TRBD1 or TRBD2 (6 bases each). Germline CDR1 LGHNA, CDR2 YSLEER. Trimming removed 0 bases from V and 3 bases from J, with 15 bases in between. The CDR3 loop spans 17 amino acids. CDR3 region: CASSQDTGAVLYNEQFF. CDR3 nucleotides: TGCGCCAGCAGCCAAGACACGGGGGCAGTACTCTACAATGAGCAGTTCTTC.

The rearrangement uses TRBV21-1 and TRBJ1-1; TRBD1 is taken as the D call from the table, unchecked against the DNA. TRBV21-1 is a pseudogene segment. The CDR3 is made up of 18 amino acids. CDR3 bases: TGTGCCAGCAGCACCATCGACAGGGGTTTTTACATGAACACTGAAGCTTTCTTT. Amino acids: CASSTIDRGFYMNTEAFF.

This clonotype was detected ten times or more. The V and J genes are TRBV3-1 and TRBJ1-4, with TRBD1 as a possible D gene (5 bases). The CDR3 loop spans 17 amino acids. V lost 1 base to trimming and J lost 0 bases, with 12 bases between them. CDR1 is LGHDT, CDR2 YNNKEL, per germline (reference sequence). The CDR3 here is CASSQVSGTATNEKLFF. CDR3 in DNA: TGTGCCAGCAGCCAAGTCTCCGGGACTGCAACTAATGAAAAACTGTTTTTT.

This chain links TRBV6-1 with TRBJ2-1; D perhaps matches TRBD2 (5 bases). Trimming pared 7 bases from V and 0 bases from J, leaving 13 bases between. Germline lookup yields CDR1 MNHNS and CDR2 SASEGT. This CDR3 comprises 15 residues. The CDR3 reads CASKRAVSSYNEQFF. In DNA form, the CDR3 reads TGTGCCAGCAAACGAGCGGTTAGCTCCTACAATGAGCAGTTCTTC.

The genes are TRBV19 and TRBJ1-1; perhaps TRBD1 as D (5 bases). Germline CDR1 and CDR2: LNHDA and SQIVND (reference sequence). The V and J ends lost 3 bases and 8 bases respectively, with 16 bases between them. CDR3 length equals 14 residues. DNA of the CDR3: TGTGCCAGTAGTATTGGGGTAGGGGCCGGCGAAGCTTTCTTT. It yields the protein CASSIGVGAGEAFF.

The rearrangement links TRBV3-1 to TRBJ1-5; 9 positions agree with TRBD1. The CDR3 loop spans 14 amino acids. CDR1 and CDR2 (germline): LGHDT, YNNKEL (reference sequence). V lost 4 bases to trimming and J lost 7 bases; unmatched junction nucleotides: 5. CDR3 DNA: TGTGCCAGCAGCCCCGGGACAGGGATGCAGCCCCAGCATTTT. Translation gives CASSPGTGMQPQHF.

This chain joins TRBV7-3 and TRBJ2-7; 10 nucleotides agree with TRBD2. Germline loops: CDR1 SGHTA, CDR2 FQGTGA. The CDR3 extends over 15 amino acids. Unmatched junction bases numbered 1, after V lost 0 bases and J lost 2 bases. The CDR3 protein is CASSLTGTSAYEQYF. The CDR3, as DNA: TGTGCCAGCAGCTTAACCGGGACTAGCGCCTACGAGCAGTACTTC.

This clonotype has ten or more counts. The chain links TRBV20-1 to TRBJ2-7, with TRBD1 matching 7 bases. The CDR3 spans 12 residues. With 7 bases clipped from V and 3 bases from J, the junction kept 6 bases outside the gene matches. The germline V gene has CDR1 DFQATT and CDR2 SNEGSKA (reference sequence). CDR3 in DNA: TGCAGTGGAAGACAGGGAAACTACGAGCAGTACTTC. It yields the protein CSGRQGNYEQYF.

This clonotype appeared many times. This chain joins TRBV12-3 or TRBV12-4 and TRBJ1-1; D is unclear. Trimming took off 0 bases at V and 6 bases at J, with 8 bases between the two ends. The CDR3 length is 13 residues. The CDR3, as DNA: TGTGCCAGCAGTTTAGCAGAGTCATCTGAAGCTTTCTTT. Translated: CASSLAESSEAFF.

In its sample, this clonotype was seen many times. The V call is TRBV5-1, the J call TRBJ1-3, with 7 bases matching TRBD1. Germline CDR1 SGHRS, CDR2 YFSETQ. Germline trimming cut 0 bases from V and 6 bases from J; bases unmatched to any gene: 6. The length of the CDR3 is 15 residues. CDR3 bases: TGCGCCAGCAGCTTGGTACCGGGACAGACAAACACCATATATTTT. Translated: CASSLVPGQTNTIYF.

This chain joins TRBV19 and TRBJ2-1, with D hard to call. Germline loops: CDR1 LNHDA, CDR2 SQIVND (reference sequence). CDR3 length: 15 residues. Between the trimmed V and J ends, which lost 3 bases and 5 bases, there was a span of 14 bases. CDR3 in amino acids: CASSISAGVHNEQFF. The CDR3 nucleotides are TGTGCCAGTAGTATCTCGGCAGGCGTGCACAATGAGCAGTTCTTC.

This clonotype occurred a few times. The chain is built from TRBV11-1 and TRBJ2-4, with D uncertain. The CDR3 spans 14 residues. V lost 3 bases and J 7 bases, leaving 13 bases between the germline ends. Looked up from germline, CDR1 is SGHAT and CDR2 is FQDESV (reference sequence). The CDR3 loop is CASSLGRMMNIQYF. Here the CDR3 DNA reads TGTGCCAGCAGCTTGGGTAGGATGATGAACATTCAGTACTTC. Supplemented by reference TRBV11-1 and TRBJ2-4, the full variable domain reads EAEVAQSPRYKITEKSQAVAFWCDPISGHATLYWYRQILGQGPELLVQFQDESVVDDSQLPKDRFSAERLKGVDSTLKIQPAELGDSAMYLCASSLGRMMNIQYFGAGTRLSVL.

V and J are TRBV9 and TRBJ2-5; D might be TRBD2 (5 bases). The CDR3 length is 15 residues. Germline-derived CDR1 and CDR2 are SGDLS and YYNGEE. V was trimmed by 4 bases and J by 4 bases, leaving 17 bases between them. As DNA, the CDR3 is TGTGCCAGCAGCCCCAGCGCTAGCTCGCGAGAGACCCAGTACTTC. Translation: CASSPSASSRETQYF.

The chain is built from TRBV6-1 and TRBJ2-5; 13 bases line up with TRBD2. The ends lost 6 bases at V and 2 bases at J; junction bases unmatched: 3. From germline, CDR1 is MNHNS and CDR2 SASEGT. CDR3 length equals 15 residues. The chain's CDR3 is CASRLGLAGQETQYF. DNA of the CDR3: TGTGCCAGCAGATTGGGACTAGCGGGGCAAGAGACCCAGTACTTC.

The CDR3: CASSWLVAPGTGELFF. DNA of the CDR3: TGTGCCAGCAGCTGGCTAGTCGCGCCCGGCACCGGGGAGCTGTTTTTT. The chain is built from TRBV7-9 and TRBJ2-2, with D uncertain. Germline values: CDR1 SEHNR, CDR2 FQNEAQ (reference sequence). CDR3 length: 16 residues. The ends were cut back, 4 bases at V and 4 bases at J, with 16 bases in the middle. Using reference TRBV7-9 and TRBJ2-2 for the parts outside the CDR3, the full variable domain is DTGVSQNPRHKITKRGQNVTFRCDPISEHNRLYWYRQTLGQGPEFLTYFQNEAQLEKSRLLSDRFSAERPKGSFSTLEIQRTEQGDSAMYLCASSWLVAPGTGELFFGEGSRLTVL.

This clonotype was detected only a few times. The CDR3 protein is CASSPTRPTREQYF. Here the CDR3 DNA reads TGTGCCAGCTCACCGACTAGGCCAACAAGAGAGCAGTACTTC. The chain couples TRBV18 to TRBJ2-7, with a weak D call TRBD2 (6 bases). Between the trimmed V and J ends, which lost 3 bases and 7 bases, there was a span of 16 bases. CDR3 length equals 14 residues. Germline V gene lookup returns CDR1 KGHSH and CDR2 LQKENI.

The gene calls are TRBV4-2 and TRBJ1-5; no reliable D call. Between the trimmed V and J ends, which lost 4 bases and 5 bases, there was a span of 15 bases. Germline V gene sequence: CDR1 LGHNA, CDR2 YNFKEQ. CDR3 length: 15 amino acids. This chain's CDR3 is CASSLTGFDDQPQHF. In DNA, the CDR3 is TGTGCCAGCAGCCTCACCGGGTTCGACGATCAGCCCCAGCATTTT.